What follows are 8 T cell receptor beta chains derived from one specimen sequenced in a study of shared clonotypes between healthy human individuals. TCRdb keeps only in-frame clones here, not all; method: immunoSEQ multiplex PCR. The sample holds 2 million to 2.5 million clones, under 95% seen once. Sequencing input: naive CD4+ T cells from PBMCs. Specified subset: CD45RA+ positively selected. All receptors come from a man aged 18 to 29 in good health. Some clones in this sample may be carry-over from other donors' samples.

This chain joins TRBV11-2 and TRBJ1-6, with a weak D call TRBD1 (5 bases). The CDR3 consists of 17 residues. Germline CDR1 reads SGHAT; CDR2 reads FQNNGV. V dropped 0 bases and J dropped 11 bases, with 20 bases sitting between them. CDR3 region: CASSLERGGGRPAPLHF. CDR3 sequence (DNA): TGTGCCAGCAGCTTAGAAAGAGGCGGGGGGAGACCGGCACCCCTCCACTTT.

The chain is built from TRBV7-9 and TRBJ1-3; perhaps TRBD1 as D (6 bases). CDR3 length: 15 amino acids. Trimming cost V 3 bases and J 3 bases, with 12 bases left between them. CDR1 is SEHNR and CDR2 is FQNEAQ in the germline V gene (reference sequence). The CDR3 is CASSLRGAVGNTIYF. CDR3 sequence (DNA): TGTGCCAGCAGCTTGCGGGGGGCCGTTGGAAACACCATATATTTT. The entire variable domain, with the rest obtained from reference TRBV7-9 and TRBJ1-3, is as follows: DTGVSQNPRHKITKRGQNVTFRCDPISEHNRLYWYRQTLGQGPEFLTYFQNEAQLEKSRLLSDRFSAERPKGSFSTLEIQRTEQGDSAMYLCASSLRGAVGNTIYFGEGSWLTVV.

This chain joins TRBV6-5 and TRBJ2-7, with a possible D match to TRBD2 (6 bases). CDR1 and CDR2 (germline): MNHEY, SVGAGI. This CDR3 spans 15 amino acids. V lost 0 bases to trimming and J lost 1 base, with 10 bases between them. As DNA, the CDR3 is TGTGCCAGCAGTTACTCCCGCGGGAAATCCTACGAGCAGTACTTC. Protein sequence: CASSYSRGKSYEQYF.

V gene TRBV7-7 combines with J gene TRBJ2-2; the match to TRBD1 covers 10 bases. This CDR3 is built from 15 residues. Germline lookup yields CDR1 SSHAT and CDR2 FNYEAQ (reference sequence). V shed 4 bases and J 4 bases; nucleotides not matched to a gene: 3. CDR3 nucleotide sequence: TGTGCCAGCAGCTCGGGACAGGGGATCACCGGGGAGCTGTTTTTT. It translates to CASSSGQGITGELFF.

This rearrangement joins TRBV28 to TRBJ1-1; 7 bases map to TRBD1. The CDR3 contains 14 residues. V dropped 10 bases and J dropped 2; count of bases not matched to a gene: 10. Germline V gene sequence: CDR1 MDHEN, CDR2 SYDVKM. The CDR3 is CATDRRDSNTEAFF. CDR3 nucleotides: TGTGCCACCGACCGCCGGGACAGTAACACTGAAGCTTTCTTT.

V usage is TRBV19 and J usage is TRBJ2-3; 7 nucleotides match TRBD1. From germline, CDR1 is LNHDA and CDR2 SQIVND (reference sequence). V was pared by 5 bases and J by 2 bases, with 7 bases of the junction left unmatched. The CDR3 has 15 residues. The CDR3 loop reads CASSLRQGHTDTQYF. Written as DNA, the CDR3 is TGTGCCAGTAGTCTCCGACAGGGTCACACAGATACGCAGTATTTT.

This chain joins TRBV28 and TRBJ2-3; 8 nucleotides agree with TRBD1. Losses at the gene ends were 3 bases for V and 6 bases for J; bases not matched to a gene: 5. In germline, CDR1 is MDHEN, CDR2 SYDVKM. The CDR3 extends over 14 amino acids. The CDR3 coding sequence is TGTGCCAGCAGTTTTTGGACAGGGATGGATACGCAGTATTTT. Translating it yields CASSFWTGMDTQYF.

This clone was seen a handful of times. This chain joins TRBV2 and TRBJ2-3, with D perhaps TRBD2 (5 bases). Per germline, CDR1 SNHLY and CDR2 FYNNEI. V was cut by 2 bases and J by 6 bases, with 15 bases left in between. The CDR3 is 15 amino acids. CDR3 amino acids: CASSELMRRRDTQYF. CDR3 bases: TGTGCCAGCAGTGAACTAATGCGGAGGAGGGATACGCAGTATTTT.